These 7 T cell receptor beta chains originate from one sample sequenced in a study of blood T cell repertoires in COVID-19. TCRdb's copy holds only in-frame clones and misses some; the assay was immunoSEQ multiplex PCR. Among tens of thousands of clones listed, just under 85% were seen once. Sequenced: peripheral blood. These receptors came from a man between 65 and 85 years old with acute or convalescent COVID-19.

V and J are TRBV11-3 and TRBJ2-1, with D perhaps TRBD1 (5 bases). This CDR3 is built from 15 residues. V was cut by 4 bases and J by 3 bases, with 13 bases left in between. Per the germline V gene, CDR1 is SGHNT and CDR2 is YENEEA. The CDR3 here is CASSSGWRSYNEQFF. Written as DNA, the CDR3 is TGTGCCAGCAGCTCAGGGTGGCGGAGCTACAATGAGCAGTTCTTC.

V gene TRBV7-8 combines with J gene TRBJ1-2, with 7 bases fitting TRBD1. The J segment lost 0 bases and the V segment lost 4 bases, leaving 8 bases of the junction unmatched. Germline CDR1 is SGHVS and CDR2 is FQNEAQ. The CDR3 spans 16 residues. The CDR3 sequence is CASSSLLGQPNYGYTF. DNA for the CDR3: TGTGCCAGCAGCTCGCTATTGGGACAGCCTAACTATGGCTACACCTTC.

This clone was seen only a few times. This chain connects TRBV5-1 to TRBJ1-2, with 12 bases matching TRBD1. Germline CDR1 reads SGHRS; CDR2 reads YFSETQ. The CDR3 has 13 residues. V dropped 6 bases and J dropped 10; count of bases not matched to a gene: 7. Written as DNA, the CDR3 is TGCGCCAGCATTCCCGGGACAGGGGGCGCCTACACCTTC. Translation: CASIPGTGGAYTF.

This clone was recorded once. The V call is TRBV5-4, the J call TRBJ1-1; TRBD1 is a possible D gene (5 bases). V lost 1 base, J lost 1 base, and 8 bases lay in between. The CDR3 runs 14 residues. Germline-derived CDR1 and CDR2 are SGHNT and YYREEE (reference sequence). CDR3 bases: TGTGCCAGCAGCTTGTTGCAGGGGAACACTGAAGCTTTCTTT. Its translation: CASSLLQGNTEAFF.

As for this clone: One end of the junction varies from germline; a read error may be responsible. The rearrangement links TRBV7-7 to TRBJ1-1, with unresolved D. The CDR3 covers 18 residues. Per germline, CDR1 SSHAT and CDR2 FNYEAQ (reference sequence). The CDR3 reads CASSFSSGPPGRNTEAFF. The CDR3 DNA reads TGTGCTAGCAGCTTCTCCAGTGGGCCCCCTGGAAGGAACACTGAAGCTTTCTTT.

The chain carries TRBV9 and TRBJ2-5; D perhaps matches TRBD1 (6 bases). V gave up 0 bases and J gave up 3 bases, with 18 bases separating them. CDR3 size: 17 residues. The germline V gene has CDR1 SGDLS and CDR2 YYNGEE. The CDR3 DNA reads as TGTGCCAGCAGCGTAGGACCCGGGACAACCACCGAAGAGACCCAGTACTTC. Its translation is CASSVGPGTTTEETQYF.

The J gene is TRBJ1-4, the V gene TRBV6-6; 8 bases match TRBD1. There are 15 residues in the CDR3. Germline loops: CDR1 MNHNY, CDR2 SVGAGI (reference sequence). V was pared by 0 bases and J by 7 bases, with 4 bases of the junction left unmatched. CDR3: CASSYSQGAAEKLFF. The CDR3 region has the DNA TGTGCCAGCAGTTACTCGCAGGGGGCGGCTGAAAAACTGTTTTTT.